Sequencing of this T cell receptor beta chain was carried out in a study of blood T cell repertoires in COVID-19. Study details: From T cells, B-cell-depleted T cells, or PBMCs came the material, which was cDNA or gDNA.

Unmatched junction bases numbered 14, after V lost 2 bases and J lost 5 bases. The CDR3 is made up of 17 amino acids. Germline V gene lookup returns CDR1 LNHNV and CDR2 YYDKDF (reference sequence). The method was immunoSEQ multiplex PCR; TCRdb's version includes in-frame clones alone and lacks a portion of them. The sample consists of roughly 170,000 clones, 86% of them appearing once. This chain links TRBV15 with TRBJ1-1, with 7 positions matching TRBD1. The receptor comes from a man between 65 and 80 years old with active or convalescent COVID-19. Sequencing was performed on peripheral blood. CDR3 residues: CATSRKGQASLRTEAFF. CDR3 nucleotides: TGTGCCACCAGCAGAAAAGGACAGGCTTCTTTGAGGACTGAAGCTTTCTTT.